Below, 22 T cell receptor beta chains from the same sample are listed, as sequenced in a study of Ad26.COV2.S vaccination and SARS-CoV-2 variants. Sequencing was performed with immunoSEQ multiplex PCR; in TCRdb, only in-frame clones are kept and a portion is missing. The sample holds about 350,000 clones; less than 90% are singletons and the top ten take around 6.4%. Treatment in this sample: 19 received Ad26.COV2.S at low or high dose, single or two shots; about five received placebo; per-sample allocation not given. Sampling was done on day 63 after the first vaccine or placebo injection. This sample comprised peripheral blood, obtained in a trial of Ad26.COV2.S vaccine versus placebo. These receptors were collected from a person aged 18-60 years who received the Ad26.COV2.S COVID-19 vaccine or a placebo.

V usage is TRBV15 and J usage is TRBJ2-5, with D possibly TRBD1 on 6 matching bases. This CDR3 has 14 residues. V was shortened by 8 bases and J by 5 bases, with 18 bases between the two germline ends. Germline V gene sequence: CDR1 LNHNV, CDR2 YYDKDF (reference sequence). The CDR3 here is CATRPDSLVETQYF. CDR3 DNA sequence: TGTGCCACCCGCCCGGACAGTCTGGTGGAGACCCAGTACTTC.

This chain connects TRBV7-2 to TRBJ1-5; D ambiguous. This CDR3 contains 15 residues. The germline V and J ends were trimmed by 6 bases and 0 bases, with 12 bases remaining between them. Germline lookup yields CDR1 SGHTA and CDR2 FQGNSA. CDR3 sequence reads: CASRADGNSNQPQHF. DNA for the CDR3: TGTGCCAGCAGGGCGGACGGCAATAGCAATCAGCCCCAGCATTTT.

The chain combines TRBV29-1 with TRBJ2-1, with 9 bases that match TRBD1. The junction had 8 bases not matched to a gene; V was cut back by 8 bases and J by 6 bases. This CDR3 has 13 residues. Per germline, CDR1 SQVTM and CDR2 ANQGSEA. The CDR3 protein is CSWGQGVVNEQFF. CDR3 in DNA: TGCAGCTGGGGACAGGGAGTGGTCAATGAGCAGTTCTTC.

This clone was counted once. CDR3 residues: CASSTDRGLNTGELFF. CDR3 nucleotide sequence: TGTGCCAGCAGCACCGACAGGGGGCTCAACACCGGGGAGCTGTTTTTT. The J gene is TRBJ2-2, the V gene TRBV7-8, with TRBD1 identical over 10 bases. CDR3 length: 16 residues. CDR1 and CDR2 from the germline V gene are SGHVS and FQNEAQ. After removal of 5 bases from V and 2 bases from J, the junction contained 5 bases not matched to a gene.

The genes are TRBV7-6 and TRBJ1-2; the D gene is possibly TRBD1 (5 bases). The CDR3 runs to 18 residues. Germline V lookup: CDR1 SGHVS, CDR2 FNYEAQ. The V and J ends lost 3 bases and 0 bases respectively, with 20 bases between them. Here the CDR3 DNA reads TGTGCCAGCAGCTTGGGACCGACTGAAAGTTCTTCTAACTATGGCTACACCTTC. Its protein product is CASSLGPTESSSNYGYTF.

The chain has TRBV30 and TRBJ2-7; D is undetermined. This CDR3 contains 11 residues. V lost 5 bases and J lost 2, with 7 bases in between. Looked up from germline, CDR1 is GTSNPN and CDR2 is SVGIG (reference sequence). The CDR3 here is CAWVGTYEQYF. CDR3 bases: TGTGCCTGGGTAGGGACCTACGAGCAGTACTTC. Complete variable domain (other parts from reference TRBV30 and TRBJ2-7): SQTIHQWPATLVQPVGSPLSLECTVEGTSNPNLYWYRQAAGRGLQLLFYSVGIGQISSEVPQNLSASRPQDRQFILSSKKLLLSDSGFYLCAWVGTYEQYFGPGTRLTVT.

The CDR3: CSVAVPLLAGVGGTQYF. CDR3 coding DNA: TGCAGCGTTGCTGTCCCCTTACTAGCGGGGGTTGGGGGTACGCAGTATTTT. The genes are TRBV29-1 and TRBJ2-3; 11 bases line up with TRBD2. The CDR3 consists of 17 residues. The V segment lost 4 bases and the J segment 8 bases; nucleotides outside the gene matches: 17. Per germline, CDR1 SQVTM and CDR2 ANQGSEA.

The chain uses TRBV24-1 and TRBJ2-7, with 8 bases lining up with TRBD1. Looked up from germline, CDR1 is KGHDR and CDR2 is SFDVKD. V shed 4 bases, J shed 9 bases, and the junction held 19 bases outside the gene matches. The CDR3 runs to 17 residues. For the CDR3, the DNA is TGTGCCACCAGTGAGCTTATCCGGGACAGGTTGTACTCAGGGCAGTACTTC. Its translation is CATSELIRDRLYSGQYF.

This clone was seen once. The V call is TRBV6-1, the J call TRBJ2-1, with 12 bases identical to TRBD2. This CDR3 is built from 16 residues. With V trimmed by 0 bases and J by 9 bases, 6 bases remained unmatched. From germline, CDR1 is MNHNS and CDR2 SASEGT. CDR3 sequence: CASSEARASGRAEQFF. The CDR3 DNA reads as TGTGCCAGCAGTGAAGCGAGGGCTAGCGGGAGGGCTGAGCAGTTCTTC.

CDR3 bases: TGTGCCAGCAGTTTAGGAGGGGTGATCTATGGCTACACCTTC. Amino acids: CASSLGGVIYGYTF. The V and J genes are TRBV28 and TRBJ1-2; D might be TRBD1 (5 bases). The CDR3 covers 14 residues. V lost 2 bases and J lost 4, with 11 bases in between. Germline V gene data show CDR1 as MDHEN and CDR2 as SYDVKM.

The chain carries TRBV28 and TRBJ1-2; D is perhaps TRBD1 (5 bases). CDR3 size: 17 residues. Trimming left V 2 bases short and J 0 bases short, with 16 bases between. Germline CDR1 and CDR2: MDHEN and SYDVKM. In DNA, the CDR3 is TGTGCCAGCAGTTTAATATTCGACAGTCAGCCTAACTATGGCTACACCTTC. Protein: CASSLIFDSQPNYGYTF.

Details on this clone: Relative to the germline gene, one junction end is altered; a read error may explain this. This chain connects TRBV5-1 to TRBJ2-2; 7 bases match TRBD1. CDR1 and CDR2 from the germline V gene are SGHRS and YFSETQ. The CDR3 runs 19 residues. The CDR3 region is CASSLVQAVDRSYTRELFF. CDR3 DNA sequence: TGCGCCAGCAGCTTGGTCCAAGCCGTGGACAGGTCGTACACCAGGGAGCTGTTTTTT.

The chain links TRBV9 to TRBJ1-5, with D perhaps TRBD1 (6 bases). V lost 7 bases and J 3 bases, leaving 11 bases between the germline ends. Per germline, CDR1 SGDLS and CDR2 YYNGEE. This CDR3 is built from 13 residues. CDR3 loop: CASGGGVNQPQHF. The DNA of the CDR3 is TGTGCCAGCGGGGGGGGCGTCAATCAGCCCCAGCATTTT.

The DNA of the CDR3 is TGTGCCAGCAGCAAAGCGGGACAGGGCCTCTATGGCTACACCTTC. This sequence encodes CASSKAGQGLYGYTF. The chain links TRBV9 to TRBJ1-2; 9 positions agree with TRBD1. Germline trimming cut 4 bases from V and 4 bases from J; bases unmatched to any gene: 8. The germline CDR1 and CDR2 sequences are SGDLS and YYNGEE. The CDR3 spans 15 residues.

This chain links TRBV19 with TRBJ1-2; D unresolved. This CDR3 comprises 13 residues. Germline CDR1 and CDR2: LNHDA and SQIVND (reference sequence). V lost 0 bases, J lost 8 bases, and 10 bases lay in between. CDR3 in amino acids: CASSIEQLGGYTF. The CDR3 DNA sequence: TGTGCCAGTAGTATAGAACAATTGGGAGGCTACACCTTC.

J is TRBJ1-1 and V is TRBV19, with TRBD1 matching 7 bases. Germline V gives CDR1 LNHDA, CDR2 SQIVND (reference sequence). V gave up 4 bases and J gave up 6 bases; unmatched junction bases: 23. The CDR3 loop spans 19 amino acids. CDR3 sequence (DNA): TGTGCCAGTAGTAAGAATAGGGGTGGGGACAGATACAGGAATGCTGAAGCTTTCTTT. Translated: CASSKNRGGDRYRNAEAFF.

The chain recombines TRBV11-3 with TRBJ2-3; D unresolved. The CDR3 extends over 13 amino acids. V was clipped by 4 bases and J by 5 bases, with 10 bases between them. CDR1 SGHNT and CDR2 YENEEA come from the germline V gene. The CDR3 here is CASSSRFKDTQYF. CDR3 DNA sequence: TGTGCCAGCAGCTCGAGATTCAAAGATACGCAGTATTTT.

The chain links TRBV29-1 to TRBJ2-7, with D perhaps TRBD1 (6 bases). Germline assignment: CDR1 SQVTM and CDR2 ANQGSEA. V lost 6 bases, J lost 4 bases, and 19 bases lay in between. The CDR3 runs 14 residues. CDR3 residues: CSVDEGVLGYEQYF. The CDR3 DNA sequence: TGCAGCGTAGACGAGGGGGTGCTGGGGTACGAGCAGTACTTC.

The chain links TRBV28 to TRBJ1-6; D is perhaps TRBD1 (6 bases). Germline CDR1 reads MDHEN; CDR2 reads SYDVKM. CDR3 size: 15 residues. The V and J ends lost 10 bases and 10 bases respectively, with 23 bases between them. The CDR3 loop reads CATTGGEGDMSPLHF. Here the CDR3 DNA reads TGTGCCACCACCGGAGGGGAGGGGGATATGTCACCCCTCCACTTT.

This clone is a singleton in its sample. The chain is built from TRBV30 and TRBJ2-1, with a weak D call TRBD1 (7 bases). This CDR3 contains 14 residues. Per germline, CDR1 GTSNPN and CDR2 SVGIG (reference sequence). V was trimmed by 1 base and J by 4 bases, leaving 11 bases between them. The CDR3 coding sequence is TGTGCCTGGAGTGCAGGGGGGCCGTACAATGAGCAGTTCTTC. It codes for CAWSAGGPYNEQFF.

V and J are TRBV6-2 or TRBV6-3 and TRBJ1-1; D is unclear. Trimming pared 0 bases from V and 1 base from J, leaving 6 bases between. Looked up from germline, CDR1 is MNHEY and CDR2 is SVGEGT. There are 14 residues in the CDR3. The CDR3 DNA reads as TGTGCCAGCAGTTACTCGTGGCAGAACACTGAAGCTTTCTTT. Translating gives CASSYSWQNTEAFF.

The chain has TRBV3-1 (or the pseudogene TRBV3-2) and TRBJ2-3, with D tentatively TRBD2 (5 bases). Germline-derived CDR1 and CDR2 are LGHDT and YNNKEL (reference sequence). This CDR3 spans 17 amino acids. Trimming removed 5 bases from V and 3 bases from J, with 21 bases in between. The CDR3 coding sequence is TGTGCCAGCAGCGACCATAGCGTTCGGTTGATTACAGATACGCAGTATTTT. Translated, it gives CASSDHSVRLITDTQYF.